The entry that follows covers one T cell receptor beta chain sequence. The specificity of this receptor is unknown. No much larger clonotype is one base removed from it; base qualities were not supplied. The record originates from a study of cytomegalovirus exposure and HLA in healthy donors (dated by TCRdb to the late 2010s). At the level of the whole study: A later analysis indicated that the 130 or so validation repertoires were generated on the platform also employed for the roughly 650 repertoires of the first cohort. The study was designed to test whether signatures of past pathogen exposure could be identified by cataloging public T cell receptors. A separate validation cohort of 90 to 150 different subjects was used in addition to the 666-subject first cohort. The study combined high-throughput TCR immunosequencing, statistical association of individual TCRs with disease status, and machine learning to predict cytomegalovirus infection status.

Broad study findings and their caveats: The authors suggested that the approach could potentially be extended to other disease states and immunological phenotypes. While some public TCRs were present in many individuals, most TCR sequences turned up only very rarely across donors. The validation cohort had no HLA typing available for a later analysis, so co-occurrence within that cohort was assessed over all 120 or so repertoires. The study listed 170 or so TCR beta chains as associated with cytomegalovirus. In vitro tests confirmed that a few of the cytomegalovirus-associated TCR beta chains recognize cytomegalovirus antigens. In a later analysis, TCRs clustered in the first cohort were found to also tend to co-occur in the 120 or so validation repertoires, with 85% to 95% of cluster scores above 0. The classifier was reported to diagnose cytomegalovirus status with high specificity and sensitivity in both the original cohort and the validation cohort.

The donors were included in the validation cohort of roughly 120 subjects, a group kept apart from the approximately 700-subject first cohort. CDR1 and CDR2, looked up from the germline V gene (reference sequence), are SEHNR and FQNEAQ. At the junction V is shortened by 6 bases and J by 0 bases, with 12 bases in between. The CDR3 has 15 amino acids, counting the end cysteine and phenylalanine. CDR3 DNA is the only sequence kept; it has 45 bases, read in frame from the first base. Libraries were made using the immunoSEQ multiplex PCR assay. As for the authors' bioinformatics: A statistical classification framework was built for diagnosing cytomegalovirus status from the catalog of TCR beta chain sequences. The source is immuneACCESS, and TCRdb retained only in-frame sequences with V and J called. Part of the clones is not carried over; for the studies checked, unresolved V genes explain less than half of this, and the remainder is unexplained. For V, J and clone size, that table is used; D and trimming come from the DNA. The sample table records about 300,000 clones; roughly 90% of these occur just once. Jointly, the top ten make up about 0.86% of the sample.

Recombination joined TRBV7-9 with TRBJ1-5, with TRBD1 perhaps the D gene, on 6 matching bases. The sample taken for sequencing was PBMCs. The TCR was taken from a woman between 18 and 29 years old in good health and CMV-seronegative. CDR3 protein: CASRRTANSNQPQHF. The DNA is TGTGCCAGCAGACGGACAGCTAATAGCAATCAGCCCCAGCATTTT. The variable domain in full, with residues beyond the CDR3 obtained from the reference TRBV7-9 and TRBJ1-5 genes, is DTGVSQNPRHKITKRGQNVTFRCDPISEHNRLYWYRQTLGQGPEFLTYFQNEAQLEKSRLLSDRFSAERPKGSFSTLEIQRTEQGDSAMYLCASRRTANSNQPQHFGDGTRLSIL.